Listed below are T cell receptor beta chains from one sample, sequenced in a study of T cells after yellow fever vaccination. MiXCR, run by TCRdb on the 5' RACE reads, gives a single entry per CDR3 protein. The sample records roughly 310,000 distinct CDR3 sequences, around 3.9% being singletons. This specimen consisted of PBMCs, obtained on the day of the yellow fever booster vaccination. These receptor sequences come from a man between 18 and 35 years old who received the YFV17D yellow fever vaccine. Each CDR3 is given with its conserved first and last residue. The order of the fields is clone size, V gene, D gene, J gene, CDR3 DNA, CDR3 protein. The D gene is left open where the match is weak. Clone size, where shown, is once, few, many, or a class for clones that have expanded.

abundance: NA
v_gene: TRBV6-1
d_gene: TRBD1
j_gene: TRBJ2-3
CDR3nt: TGTGCCAGCAGTGAAGTGGAAGGGGGCGTCACGCAGTATTTT
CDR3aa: CASSEVEGGVTQYF

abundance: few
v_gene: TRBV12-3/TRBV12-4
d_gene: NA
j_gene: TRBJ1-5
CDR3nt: TGTGCCAGCACCGAGGGATATAGCAATCAGCCCCAGCATTTT
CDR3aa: CASTEGYSNQPQHF

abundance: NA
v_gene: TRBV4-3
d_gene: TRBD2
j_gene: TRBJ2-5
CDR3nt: TGCGCCAGCAGCCAAGATTGGCGGGGGGGCCGAGAGACCCAGTACTTC
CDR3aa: CASSQDWRGGRETQYF

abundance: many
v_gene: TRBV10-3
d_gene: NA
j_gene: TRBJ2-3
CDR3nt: TGTGCCATCAGTGTACGGGTGGATACGCAGTATTTT
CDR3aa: CAISVRVDTQYF

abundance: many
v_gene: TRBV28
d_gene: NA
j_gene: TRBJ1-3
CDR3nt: TGTGCCAGCAGTTCTCCCATTGTTTTGGTGGGGTCGAACATATATTTT
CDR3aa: CASSSPIVLVGSNIYF

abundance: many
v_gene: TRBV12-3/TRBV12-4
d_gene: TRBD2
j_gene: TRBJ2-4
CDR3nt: TGTGCCAGCAGCCCGACTAGCGGGTCCAACATTCAGTACTTC
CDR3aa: CASSPTSGSNIQYF

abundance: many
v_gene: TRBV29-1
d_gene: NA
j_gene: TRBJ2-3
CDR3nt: TGCAGCGTACGGTATAGGCAAATTGCAGATACGCAGTATTTT
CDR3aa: CSVRYRQIADTQYF

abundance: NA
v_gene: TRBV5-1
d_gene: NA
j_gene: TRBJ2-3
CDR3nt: TGCGCCAGCAGCGTCAGGGGCATAGATACGCAGTATTTT
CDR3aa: CASSVRGIDTQYF

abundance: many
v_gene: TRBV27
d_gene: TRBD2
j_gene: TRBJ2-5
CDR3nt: TGTGCCAGCAGTTCTGTGGTCCGGGGGGCCCAGTACTTC
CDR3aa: CASSSVVRGAQYF

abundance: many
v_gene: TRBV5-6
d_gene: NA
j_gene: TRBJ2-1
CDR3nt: TGTGCCAGCAGCTTGGAAGAGGGAGGTCACAATGAGCAGTTCTTC
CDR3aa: CASSLEEGGHNEQFF

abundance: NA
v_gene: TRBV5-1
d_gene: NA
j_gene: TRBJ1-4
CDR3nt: TGCGCCAGCAGCTGGGGGGCGGACGGCACTAATGAAAAACTGTTTTTT
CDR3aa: CASSWGADGTNEKLFF

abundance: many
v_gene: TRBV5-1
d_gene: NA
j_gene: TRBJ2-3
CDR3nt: TGCGCCAGCAGCTCGCGGGGAAGGGAAGATACGCAGTATTTT
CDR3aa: CASSSRGREDTQYF

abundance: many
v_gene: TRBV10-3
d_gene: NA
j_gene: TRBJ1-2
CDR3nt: TGTGCCATCAACCCCGACGGATCCAACTATGGCTACACCTTC
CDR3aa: CAINPDGSNYGYTF

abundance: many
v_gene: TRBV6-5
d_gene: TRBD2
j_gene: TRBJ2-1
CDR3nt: TGTGCCAGCAGTCAACTAGCGGGGGGACACAATGAGCAGTTCTTC
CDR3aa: CASSQLAGGHNEQFF

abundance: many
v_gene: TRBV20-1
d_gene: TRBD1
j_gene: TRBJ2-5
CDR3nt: TGCAGTGCTAGCAGGGGGATGGGAGAGACCCAGTACTTC
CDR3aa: CSASRGMGETQYF

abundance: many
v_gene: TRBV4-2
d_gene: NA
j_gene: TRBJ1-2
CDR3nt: TGTGCCAGCAGCCAAGGGTCAGGGAATAGTGGCTATGGCTACACCTTC
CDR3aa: CASSQGSGNSGYGYTF

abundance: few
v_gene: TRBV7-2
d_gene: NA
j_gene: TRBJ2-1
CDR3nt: TGTGCCAGCAGCTCAGAAATCCTTTACTACAATGAGCAGTTCTTC
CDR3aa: CASSSEILYYNEQFF

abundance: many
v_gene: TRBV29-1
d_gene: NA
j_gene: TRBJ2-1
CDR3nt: TGCAGCGTCCTTCTACCCGGACAGGGAGGGAATGAGCAGTTCTTC
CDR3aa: CSVLLPGQGGNEQFF

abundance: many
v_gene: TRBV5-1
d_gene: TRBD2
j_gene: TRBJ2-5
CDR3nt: TGCGCCAGCAGCTTAACTAGCGGCCGTCGGGAGACCCAGTACTTC
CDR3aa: CASSLTSGRRETQYF

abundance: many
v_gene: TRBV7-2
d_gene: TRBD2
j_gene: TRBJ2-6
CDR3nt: TGTGCCAGCAGTAATAGGCGGGGGAGCTCTGGGGCCAACGTCCTGACTTTC
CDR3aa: CASSNRRGSSGANVLTF

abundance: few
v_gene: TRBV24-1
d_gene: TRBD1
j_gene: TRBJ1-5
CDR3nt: TGTGCCACCAGCCAGTACAGGGGGGGTGAGCCCCAGCATTTT
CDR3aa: CATSQYRGGEPQHF

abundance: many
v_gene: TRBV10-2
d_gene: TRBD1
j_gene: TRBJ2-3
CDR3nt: TGCGCCAGCACGGCGACAGGGGGCACAGATACGCAGTATTTT
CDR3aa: CASTATGGTDTQYF

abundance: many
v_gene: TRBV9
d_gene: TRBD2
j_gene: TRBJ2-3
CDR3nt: TGTGCCAGCAGCGTCCCCTCTAGCGGGGCTAGCACAGATACGCAGTATTTT
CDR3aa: CASSVPSSGASTDTQYF

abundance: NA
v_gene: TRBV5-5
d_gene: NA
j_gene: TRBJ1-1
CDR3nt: TGTGCCAGCAGCCCCTTAGGGCCCACTGAAGCTTTCTTT
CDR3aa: CASSPLGPTEAFF

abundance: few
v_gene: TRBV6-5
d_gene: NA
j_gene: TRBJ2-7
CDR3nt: TGTGCCAGCAGTTACCAGGCCACTTCCTACGAGCAGTACTTC
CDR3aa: CASSYQATSYEQYF